Reported below is one T cell receptor (beta chain). This record belongs to a study of blood T cell repertoires in COVID-19. Study-level information: PBMCs, B-cell-depleted T cells, or T cells were the source of the cDNA or gDNA that made up the material.

The study recruited people aged roughly 18 to 100 years across approximately 25 US areas. Participant reports of clinical history set cohort assignment. Germline V lookup: CDR1 SGHTA, CDR2 FQGTGA. V was clipped by 5 bases and J by 6 bases; unmatched bases: 3. There are 14 residues in the CDR3. Authors' data handling: Cell counts per sample came from amplifying reference gene primers. Repertoires were generated with immunoSEQ multiplex PCR, while TCRdb's copy carries only in-frame clones and drops some. The DNA gave D and trimming, while V, J and clone size come from that table. The sample lists 150,000 or so clones, 80% occurring once.

The receptor's source is a man aged 35 to 55 who had recovered from COVID-19. This chain connects TRBV7-3 to TRBJ2-3, with 12 bases aligning to TRBD2. Input material: PBMCs or T cells enriched from blood (not recorded which). The CDR3 coding sequence is TGTGCCAGCAGCCCTAGCGGGGGGGCTGATACGCAGTATTTT. Its protein is CASSPSGGADTQYF.